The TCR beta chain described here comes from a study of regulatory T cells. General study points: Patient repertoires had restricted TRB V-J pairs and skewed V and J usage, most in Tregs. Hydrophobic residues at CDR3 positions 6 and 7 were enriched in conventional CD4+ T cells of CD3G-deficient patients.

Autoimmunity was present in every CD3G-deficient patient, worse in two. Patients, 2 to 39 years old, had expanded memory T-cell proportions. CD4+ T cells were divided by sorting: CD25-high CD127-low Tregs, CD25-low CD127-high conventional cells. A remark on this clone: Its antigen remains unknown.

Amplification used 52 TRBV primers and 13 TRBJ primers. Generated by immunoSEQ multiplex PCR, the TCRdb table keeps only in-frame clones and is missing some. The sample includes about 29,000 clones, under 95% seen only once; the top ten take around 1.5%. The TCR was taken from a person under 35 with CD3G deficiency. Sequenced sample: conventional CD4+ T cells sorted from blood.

CDR3 sequence (DNA): TGTGCCAGCAGTCCTTCCCCAGGGACCCGCGAGCAGTACTTC. Translated: CASSPSPGTREQYF. The gene calls are TRBV28 and TRBJ2-7, with D tentatively TRBD1 or TRBD2 (5 bases each). The ends were cut back, 5 bases at V and 6 bases at J, with 17 bases in the middle. Germline V lookup: CDR1 MDHEN, CDR2 SYDVKM. The CDR3 has 14 amino acids.